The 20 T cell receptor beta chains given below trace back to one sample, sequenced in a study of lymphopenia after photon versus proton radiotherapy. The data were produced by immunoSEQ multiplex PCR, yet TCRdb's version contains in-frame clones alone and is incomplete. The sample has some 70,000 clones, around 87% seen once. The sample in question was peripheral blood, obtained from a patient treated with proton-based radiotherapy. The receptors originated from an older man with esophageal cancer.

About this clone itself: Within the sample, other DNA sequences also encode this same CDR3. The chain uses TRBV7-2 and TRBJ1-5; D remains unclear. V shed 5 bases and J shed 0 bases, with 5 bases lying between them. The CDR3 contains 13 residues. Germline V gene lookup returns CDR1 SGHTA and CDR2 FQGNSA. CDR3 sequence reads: CASSRNSNQPQHF. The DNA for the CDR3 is TGTGCCAGCAGCCGTAATAGCAATCAGCCCCAGCATTTT.

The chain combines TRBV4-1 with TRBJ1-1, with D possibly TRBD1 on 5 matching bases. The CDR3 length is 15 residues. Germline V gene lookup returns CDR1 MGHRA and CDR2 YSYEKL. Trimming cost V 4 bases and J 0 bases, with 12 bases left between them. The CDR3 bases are TGCGCCAGCAGCCTCTTCACGGGGGTGAACACTGAAGCTTTCTTT. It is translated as CASSLFTGVNTEAFF.

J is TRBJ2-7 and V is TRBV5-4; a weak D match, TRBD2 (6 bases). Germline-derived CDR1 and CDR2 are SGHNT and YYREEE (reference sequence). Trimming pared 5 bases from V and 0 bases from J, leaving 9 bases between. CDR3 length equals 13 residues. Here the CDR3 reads CASRDGSSYEQYF. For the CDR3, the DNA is TGTGCCAGCAGGGACGGGAGCTCCTACGAGCAGTACTTC.

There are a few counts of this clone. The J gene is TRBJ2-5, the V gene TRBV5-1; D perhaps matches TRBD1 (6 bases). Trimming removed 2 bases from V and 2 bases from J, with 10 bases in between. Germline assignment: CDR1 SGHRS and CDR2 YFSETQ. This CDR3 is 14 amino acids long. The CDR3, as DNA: TGCGCCAGCAGCTTATGGACAGCACAAGAGACCCAGTACTTC. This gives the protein CASSLWTAQETQYF.

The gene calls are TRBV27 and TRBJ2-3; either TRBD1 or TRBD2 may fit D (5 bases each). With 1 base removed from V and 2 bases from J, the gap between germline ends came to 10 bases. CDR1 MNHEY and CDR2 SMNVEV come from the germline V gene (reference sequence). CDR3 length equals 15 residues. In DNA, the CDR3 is TGTGCCAGCAGTTTATTTGGGGGATTCACAGATACGCAGTATTTT. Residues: CASSLFGGFTDTQYF.

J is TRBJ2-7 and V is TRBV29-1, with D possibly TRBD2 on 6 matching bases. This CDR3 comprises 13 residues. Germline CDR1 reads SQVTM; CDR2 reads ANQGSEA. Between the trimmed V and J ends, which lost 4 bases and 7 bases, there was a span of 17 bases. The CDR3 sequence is CSVATSQGGEQYF. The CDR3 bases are TGCAGCGTTGCAACTAGCCAAGGAGGAGAGCAGTACTTC.

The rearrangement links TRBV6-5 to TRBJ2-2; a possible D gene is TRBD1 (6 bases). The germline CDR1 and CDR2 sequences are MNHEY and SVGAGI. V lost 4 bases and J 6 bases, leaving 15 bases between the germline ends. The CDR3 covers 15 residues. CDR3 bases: TGTGCCAGCAGTTTCAACAGGGATGGCGCCGGGGAGCTGTTTTTT. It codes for CASSFNRDGAGELFF.

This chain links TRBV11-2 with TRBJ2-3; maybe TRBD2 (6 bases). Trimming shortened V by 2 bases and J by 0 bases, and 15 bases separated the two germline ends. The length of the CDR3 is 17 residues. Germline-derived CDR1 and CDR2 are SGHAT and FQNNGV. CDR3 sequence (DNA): TGTGCCAGCAGCTTAATTGGGGGGACCTTAAGCACAGATACGCAGTATTTT. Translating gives CASSLIGGTLSTDTQYF.

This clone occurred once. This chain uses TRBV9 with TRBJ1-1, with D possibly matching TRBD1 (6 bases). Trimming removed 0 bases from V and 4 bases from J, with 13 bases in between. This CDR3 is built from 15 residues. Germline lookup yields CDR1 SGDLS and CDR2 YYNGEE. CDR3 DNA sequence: TGTGCCAGCAGCGTAGCCCCCTGGGGGGCCACTGAAGCTTTCTTT. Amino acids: CASSVAPWGATEAFF.

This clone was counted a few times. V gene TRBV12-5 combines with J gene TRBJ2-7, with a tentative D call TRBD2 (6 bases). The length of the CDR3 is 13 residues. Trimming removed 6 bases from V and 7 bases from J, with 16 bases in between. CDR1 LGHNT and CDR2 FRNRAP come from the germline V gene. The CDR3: CASGPGEDKEQYF. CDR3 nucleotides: TGTGCTAGTGGCCCCGGGGAGGATAAAGAGCAGTACTTC.

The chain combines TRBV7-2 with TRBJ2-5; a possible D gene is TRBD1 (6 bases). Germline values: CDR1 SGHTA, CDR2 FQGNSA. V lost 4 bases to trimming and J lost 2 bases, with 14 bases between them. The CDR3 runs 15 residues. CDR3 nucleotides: TGTGCCAGCAGCTCACAGACAGGCCGTCAAGAGACCCAGTACTTC. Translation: CASSSQTGRQETQYF.

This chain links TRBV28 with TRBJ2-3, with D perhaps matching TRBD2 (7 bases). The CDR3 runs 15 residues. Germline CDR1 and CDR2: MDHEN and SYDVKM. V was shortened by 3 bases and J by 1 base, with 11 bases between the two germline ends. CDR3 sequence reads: CASSFGGGGTDTQYF. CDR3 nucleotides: TGTGCCAGCAGTTTCGGCGGGGGCGGCACAGATACGCAGTATTTT.

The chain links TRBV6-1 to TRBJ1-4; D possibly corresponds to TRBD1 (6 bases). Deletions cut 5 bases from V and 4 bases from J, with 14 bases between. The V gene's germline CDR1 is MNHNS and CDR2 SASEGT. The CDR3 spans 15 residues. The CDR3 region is CASSPRGGHNEKLFF. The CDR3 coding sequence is TGTGCCAGCAGTCCTCGGGGGGGGCATAATGAAAAACTGTTTTTT.

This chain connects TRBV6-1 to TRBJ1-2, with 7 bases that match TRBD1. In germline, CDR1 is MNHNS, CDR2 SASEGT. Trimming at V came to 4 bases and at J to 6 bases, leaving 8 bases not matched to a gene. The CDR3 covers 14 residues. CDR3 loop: CASSASRQGDGYTF. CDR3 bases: TGTGCCAGCAGTGCTAGTCGACAGGGCGATGGCTACACCTTC.

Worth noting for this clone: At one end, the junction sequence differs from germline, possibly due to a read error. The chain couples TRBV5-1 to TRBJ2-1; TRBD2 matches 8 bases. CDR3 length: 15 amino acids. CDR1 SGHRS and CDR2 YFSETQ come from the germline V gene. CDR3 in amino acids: CASRSGAGDLNGQFF. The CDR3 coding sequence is TGCGCCAGTAGGAGTGGAGCGGGAGATTTGAATGGGCAGTTCTTC.

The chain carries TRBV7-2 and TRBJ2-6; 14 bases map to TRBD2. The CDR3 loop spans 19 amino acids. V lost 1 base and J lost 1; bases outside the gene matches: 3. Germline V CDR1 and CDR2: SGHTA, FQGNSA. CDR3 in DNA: TGTGCCAGCAGCTTAGTGGGGACTAGCGGGAGTTCTGGGGCCAACGTCCTGACTTTC. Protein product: CASSLVGTSGSSGANVLTF.

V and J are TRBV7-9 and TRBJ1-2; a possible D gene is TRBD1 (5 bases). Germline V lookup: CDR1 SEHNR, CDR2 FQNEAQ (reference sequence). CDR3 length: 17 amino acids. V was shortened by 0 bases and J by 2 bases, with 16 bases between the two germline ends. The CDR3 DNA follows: TGTGCCAGCAGCTTAGCTTCAGGGATGGGGCCCAACTATGGCTACACCTTC. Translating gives CASSLASGMGPNYGYTF.

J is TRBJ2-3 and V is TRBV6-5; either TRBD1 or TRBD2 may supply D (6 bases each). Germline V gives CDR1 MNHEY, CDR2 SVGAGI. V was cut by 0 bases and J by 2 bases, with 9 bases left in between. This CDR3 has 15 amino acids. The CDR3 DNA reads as TGTGCCAGCAGTTACTCAGGGGGGAACACAGATACGCAGTATTTT. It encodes CASSYSGGNTDTQYF.

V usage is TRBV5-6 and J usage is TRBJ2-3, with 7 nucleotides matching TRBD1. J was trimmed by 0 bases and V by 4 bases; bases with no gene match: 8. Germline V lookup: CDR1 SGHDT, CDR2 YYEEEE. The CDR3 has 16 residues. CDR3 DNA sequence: TGTGCCAGCAGCCGGGTGGACAGGACTAGCACAGATACGCAGTATTTT. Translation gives CASSRVDRTSTDTQYF. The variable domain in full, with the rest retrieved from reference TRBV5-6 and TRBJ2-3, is DAGVTQSPTHLIKTRGQQVTLRCSPKSGHDTVSWYQQALGQGPQFIFQYYEEEERQRGNFPDRFSGHQFPNYSSELNVNALLLGDSALYLCASSRVDRTSTDTQYFGPGTRLTVL.

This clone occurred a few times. This chain's CDR3 is CASRGRESIYEQYF. The CDR3, as DNA: TGTGCCAGCAGGGGACGGGAATCGATCTACGAGCAGTACTTC. The chain carries TRBV2 and TRBJ2-7, with D possibly called TRBD1 or TRBD2 (5 bases each). V lost 6 bases to trimming and J lost 3 bases, with 15 bases between them. CDR3 size: 14 residues. Germline lookup yields CDR1 SNHLY and CDR2 FYNNEI.